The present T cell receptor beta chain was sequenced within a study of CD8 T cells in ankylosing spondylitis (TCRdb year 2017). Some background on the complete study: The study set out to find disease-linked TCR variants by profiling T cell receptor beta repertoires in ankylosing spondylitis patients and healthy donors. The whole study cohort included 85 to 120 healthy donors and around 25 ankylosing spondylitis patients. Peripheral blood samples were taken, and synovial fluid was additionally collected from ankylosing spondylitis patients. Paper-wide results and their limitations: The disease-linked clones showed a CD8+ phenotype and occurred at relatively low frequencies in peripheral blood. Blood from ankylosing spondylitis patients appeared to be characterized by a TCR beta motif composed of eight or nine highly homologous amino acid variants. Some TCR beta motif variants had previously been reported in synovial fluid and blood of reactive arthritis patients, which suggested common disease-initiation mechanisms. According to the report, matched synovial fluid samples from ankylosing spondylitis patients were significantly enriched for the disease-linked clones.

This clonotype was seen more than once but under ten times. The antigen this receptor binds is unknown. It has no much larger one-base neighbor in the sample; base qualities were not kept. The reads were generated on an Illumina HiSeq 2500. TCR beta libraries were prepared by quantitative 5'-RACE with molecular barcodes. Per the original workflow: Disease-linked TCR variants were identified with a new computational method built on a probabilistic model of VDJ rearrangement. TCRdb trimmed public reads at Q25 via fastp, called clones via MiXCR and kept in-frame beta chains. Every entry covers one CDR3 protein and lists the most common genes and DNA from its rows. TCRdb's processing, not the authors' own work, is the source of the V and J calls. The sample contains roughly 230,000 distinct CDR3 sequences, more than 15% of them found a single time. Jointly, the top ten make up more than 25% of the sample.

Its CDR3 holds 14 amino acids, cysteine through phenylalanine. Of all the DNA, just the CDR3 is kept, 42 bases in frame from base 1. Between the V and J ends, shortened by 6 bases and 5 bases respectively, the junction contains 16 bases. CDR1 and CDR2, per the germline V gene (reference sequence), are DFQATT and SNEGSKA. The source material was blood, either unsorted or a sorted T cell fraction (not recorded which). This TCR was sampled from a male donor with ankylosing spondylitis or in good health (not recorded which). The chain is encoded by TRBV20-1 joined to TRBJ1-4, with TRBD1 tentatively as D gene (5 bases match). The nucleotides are TGCAGTGCCCTGGCCATGGGGGGAAATGAAAAACTGTTTTTT. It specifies CSALAMGGNEKLFF.